The rows below give T cell receptor beta chains drawn from one sample of a study of T-cell reconstitution after alpha-beta-depleted transplantation in children. A single record per CDR3 protein comes from TCRdb applying MiXCR to the PCR reads. Found here are about 610,000 distinct CDR3 sequences, under 12% of them singletons; the top ten hold approximately 4.1%. The sequencing used PBMCs from the stem cell graft donor, collected from the stem cell graft. All receptors come from a human donor who donated a stem cell graft to a child with acute myeloid leukemia. CDR3s include the opening cysteine and the closing phenylalanine or tryptophan. D genes are given only for firm matches. The size of a clone is reported for some rows only, either as once, few or many, or as a class for expanded clones.

TRBJ2-7 many TRBV4-3 . CASSHSGTYEQYF TGCGCCAGCAGCCATTCCGGTACCTACGAGCAGTACTTC
TRBJ2-1 once TRBV20-1 TRBD2 CSARAVAGGSSYNEQFF TGCAGTGCTAGGGCGGTAGCGGGAGGGAGCTCCTACAATGAGCAGTTCTTC
TRBJ2-5 few TRBV18 . CASSQNAGETQYF TGTGCCAGCTCACAGAATGCTGGAGAGACCCAGTACTTC
TRBJ1-5 few TRBV7-8 . CASSFLTSGRNQPQHF TGTGCCAGCAGCTTCTTGACATCGGGGCGCAATCAGCCCCAGCATTTT
TRBJ2-7 few TRBV20-1 . CSATDQRSRSYEQYF TGCAGTGCTACAGACCAAAGGTCCCGATCCTACGAGCAGTACTTC
TRBJ2-5 . TRBV21-1 . CASSRRRQGEQETQYF TGTGCCAGCAGCAGGAGGCGACAGGGAGAGCAAGAGACCCAGTACTTC
TRBJ2-7 few TRBV20-1 TRBD2 CSAIRPGLVYEQYF TGCAGTGCTATCCGCCCAGGACTAGTCTACGAGCAGTACTTC
TRBJ1-2 . TRBV4-3 . CASSQDWRSYTF TGCGCCAGCAGCCAAGATTGGAGGAGCTACACCTTC
TRBJ2-1 few TRBV15 TRBD2 CATSRDLGAGGNEQFF TGTGCCACCAGCAGAGACCTGGGCGCGGGGGGCAATGAGCAGTTCTTC
TRBJ2-7 . TRBV12-3/TRBV12-4 TRBD2 CASSPGLAGQERPYF TGTGCCAGCAGTCCCGGACTAGCGGGCCAAGAACGCCCGTACTTC
TRBJ2-1 few TRBV20-1 . CSAPRRLATYNEQFF TGCAGTGCGCCCCGTCGGCTAGCGACCTACAATGAGCAGTTCTTC
TRBJ2-3 few TRBV18 . CASSPLVAGPTDTQYF TGTGCCAGCTCACCACTCGTGGCGGGACCCACAGATACGCAGTATTTT
TRBJ2-1 many TRBV20-1 . CSARPKGGFNNEQFF TGCAGTGCTAGACCTAAAGGGGGTTTCAACAATGAGCAGTTCTTC
TRBJ2-5 few TRBV4-3 . CASSQDSAVETQYF TGCGCCAGCAGCCAAGATTCGGCGGTGGAGACCCAGTACTTC
TRBJ1-6 few TRBV7-9 . CASSLGVRGGKISPLHF TGTGCCAGCAGCTTAGGAGTAAGAGGGGGGAAGATTTCACCCCTCCACTTT
TRBJ2-7 many TRBV4-3 . CASSQAGVGYEQYF TGCGCCAGCAGCCAGGCAGGGGTCGGCTACGAGCAGTACTTC
TRBJ1-2 . TRBV29-1 . CSVEGGRPSEDYGYTF TGCAGCGTTGAAGGGGGACGGCCGAGTGAGGACTATGGCTACACCTTC
TRBJ1-1 many TRBV29-1 TRBD1 CSVRPGTGNTEAFF TGCAGCGTGCGACCCGGGACAGGGAACACTGAAGCTTTCTTT
TRBJ2-7 . TRBV30 TRBD1 CAWSRQGVDEQYF TGTGCCTGGAGCAGACAGGGGGTCGACGAGCAGTACTTC
TRBJ2-1 . TRBV13 TRBD1 CAGSSGTGWEQFF TGTGCCGGCAGCTCCGGGACAGGCTGGGAGCAGTTCTTC
TRBJ2-1 few TRBV7-6 TRBD2 CASSGRASNEQFF TGTGCCAGCAGTGGGAGGGCCTCCAATGAGCAGTTCTTC
TRBJ2-7 many TRBV3-1 . CASSQGDEQYF TGTGCCAGCAGCCAGGGAGACGAGCAGTACTTC
TRBJ2-6 . TRBV5-1 . CASSLVEGSGANVLTF TGCGCCAGCAGCTTGGTGGAGGGCTCTGGGGCCAACGTCCTGACTTTC
TRBJ2-3 few TRBV6-6 . CASSSDTYTQYF TGTGCCAGCAGTTCGGACACCTATACGCAGTATTTT
TRBJ1-4 many TRBV6-1 . CASTREAGSDEKLFF TGTGCCAGCACCCGAGAGGCAGGGTCGGATGAAAAACTGTTTTTT
TRBJ2-7 many TRBV5-1 TRBD1 CASSLEGQGFYEQYF TGCGCCAGCAGCTTGGAGGGACAGGGATTCTACGAGCAGTACTTC
TRBJ1-2 few TRBV12-3/TRBV12-4 . CASSLDRSHYGYTF TGTGCCAGCAGTTTAGACAGGAGCCACTATGGCTACACCTTC
TRBJ2-3 many TRBV12-3/TRBV12-4 . CASGVFLTDTQYF TGTGCCAGTGGGGTTTTCTTGACAGATACGCAGTATTTT
TRBJ2-7 . TRBV5-1 TRBD2 CASSFGLAARSSYEQYF TGCGCCAGCAGCTTCGGACTAGCGGCACGATCTTCCTACGAGCAGTACTTC
TRBJ2-1 many TRBV20-1 . CSASLSAINEQFF TGCAGTGCTAGCTTAAGCGCCATCAATGAGCAGTTCTTC
TRBJ2-1 . TRBV5-5 TRBD1 CASREDRSSYNEQFF TGTGCCAGCAGGGAGGACAGGAGCTCCTACAATGAGCAGTTCTTC
TRBJ2-1 few TRBV13 TRBD1 CASSPRDSNEQFF TGTGCCAGCAGCCCTCGGGACAGCAATGAGCAGTTCTTC
TRBJ1-6 . TRBV12-3/TRBV12-4 . CASSFGQGESPLHF TGTGCCAGCAGTTTTGGGCAGGGCGAGTCACCCCTCCACTTT
TRBJ2-3 . TRBV13 TRBD2 CASSSGTSGREGTDTQYF TGTGCCAGCAGCTCAGGGACTAGCGGGAGAGAAGGGACAGATACGCAGTATTTT
TRBJ2-3 few TRBV20-1 TRBD2 CSARDPSGRAKGTDTQYF TGCAGTGCTAGAGATCCTAGCGGGAGGGCCAAGGGAACAGATACGCAGTATTTT
TRBJ2-1 . TRBV6-2/TRBV6-3 TRBD2 CASNPLAESSYNEQFF TGTGCCAGCAACCCACTAGCGGAAAGCTCCTACAATGAGCAGTTCTTC
TRBJ2-5 few TRBV29-1 . CSGEEGQETQYF TGCAGCGGAGAGGAGGGGCAAGAGACCCAGTACTTC
TRBJ2-1 . TRBV30 . CAWSVSWERNYNEQFF TGTGCCTGGAGTGTATCGTGGGAGCGTAACTACAATGAGCAGTTCTTC
TRBJ2-1 many TRBV5-6 TRBD2 CASSTGLAVLATYNEQFF TGTGCCAGCAGCACGGGACTAGCGGTCTTAGCGACATACAATGAGCAGTTCTTC
TRBJ2-5 . TRBV20-1 TRBD1 CSAETGGQETQYF TGCAGTGCAGAGACAGGGGGGCAAGAGACCCAGTACTTC
TRBJ1-5 . TRBV6-4 . CASSDSFDSNQPQHF TGTGCCAGCAGTGACTCGTTTGATAGCAATCAGCCCCAGCATTTT
TRBJ2-2 . TRBV21-1 . CASSKGATGELFF TGTGCCAGCAGCAAAGGGGCCACCGGGGAGCTGTTTTTT
TRBJ2-7 . TRBV20-1 TRBD2 CSARPGTSAAYEQYF TGCAGTGCTAGGCCCGGGACTAGCGCCGCCTACGAGCAGTACTTC
TRBJ2-3 many TRBV12-3/TRBV12-4 TRBD2 CASRDSGRALNTDTQYF TGTGCCAGCCGTGATAGCGGGAGGGCCCTTAACACAGATACGCAGTATTTT
TRBJ2-3 . TRBV7-3 TRBD2 CASSLGNLAGGRTDTQYF TGTGCCAGCAGCTTAGGGAACCTAGCGGGAGGACGCACAGATACGCAGTATTTT
TRBJ1-1 . TRBV29-1 TRBD1 CSAGQSNTEAFF TGCAGCGCGGGACAGTCAAACACTGAAGCTTTCTTT
TRBJ2-7 few TRBV4-3 . CASSQDSQGPYEQYF TGCGCCAGCAGCCAAGATTCCCAGGGCCCCTACGAGCAGTACTTC
TRBJ1-5 few TRBV20-1 . CSARALTSPRNQPQHF TGCAGTGCTAGGGCTCTGACCTCCCCCCGCAATCAGCCCCAGCATTTT
TRBJ2-4 few TRBV24-1 TRBD2 CATSDSQGGTKNIQYF TGTGCCACCAGTGATTCCCAGGGAGGGACCAAAAACATTCAGTACTTC
TRBJ2-1 . TRBV20-1 TRBD2 CSAGGAASGFNEQFF TGCAGTGCTGGAGGGGCGGCTAGCGGGTTTAATGAGCAGTTCTTC
TRBJ2-1 many TRBV25-1 . CASSDPSSVSNEQFF TGTGCCAGCAGTGATCCGAGTTCTGTGAGCAATGAGCAGTTCTTC
TRBJ2-7 . TRBV5-6 TRBD1 CASSPEPGQGAQQYF TGTGCCAGCAGCCCCGAACCGGGACAGGGGGCCCAGCAGTACTTC
TRBJ1-2 few TRBV7-2 TRBD1 CASSLWPGQGASYTF TGTGCCAGCAGCTTATGGCCGGGACAGGGGGCTAGCTACACCTTC
TRBJ1-1 . TRBV30 . CAWSGGANTEAFF TGTGCCTGGAGTGGGGGGGCCAACACTGAAGCTTTCTTT
TRBJ2-5 . TRBV29-1 TRBD2 CSVEGRGRETQYF TGCAGCGTTGAAGGGCGCGGGAGGGAGACCCAGTACTTC